This TCR beta chain was profiled in a study of cytomegalovirus exposure and HLA in healthy donors. Study-wide results and caveats: Rare TCR sequences predominated, though certain public TCRs were found in many donors.

The CDR3 runs to 15 residues. The germline V gene encodes CDR1 SQVTM and CDR2 ANQGSEA. The V and J ends lost 1 base and 4 bases respectively, with 16 bases between them. A multiplex PCR was run with 60 Vbeta primers and 13 Jbeta primers. TCRdb's table, derived via immunoSEQ multiplex PCR, lists solely in-frame clones and lacks some. In the table there are approximately 220,000 clones, 70% to 80% of which are singletons. In regard to this clone: Its target is not known.

This clonotype was obtained from a girl aged 2 to 10 in good health and CMV-seronegative. The chain recombines TRBV29-1 with TRBJ1-2, with D unclear. The sequenced sample consisted of PBMCs. CDR3 bases: TGCAGCGTTGAAGGGGCGTCGGACTATCTCTATGGCTACACCTTC. Its protein is CSVEGASDYLYGYTF.